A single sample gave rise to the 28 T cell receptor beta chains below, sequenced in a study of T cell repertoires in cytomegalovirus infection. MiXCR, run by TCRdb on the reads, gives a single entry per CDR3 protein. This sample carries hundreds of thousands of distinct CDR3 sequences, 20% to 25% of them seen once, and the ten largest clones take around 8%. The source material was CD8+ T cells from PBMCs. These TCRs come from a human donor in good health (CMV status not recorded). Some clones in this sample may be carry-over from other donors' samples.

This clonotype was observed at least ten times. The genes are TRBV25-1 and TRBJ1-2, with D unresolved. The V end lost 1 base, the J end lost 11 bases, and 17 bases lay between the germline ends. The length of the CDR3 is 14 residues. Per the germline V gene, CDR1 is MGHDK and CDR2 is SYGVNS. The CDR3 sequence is CASSESWTSASYTF. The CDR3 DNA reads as TGTGCCAGCAGTGAATCTTGGACCTCCGCTTCGTACACCTTC.

CDR3 in amino acids: CSVEDRRGTGELFF. DNA for the CDR3: TGCAGCGTTGAAGATCGGAGGGGGACCGGGGAGCTGTTTTTT. This chain joins TRBV29-1 and TRBJ2-2, with D perhaps TRBD1 or TRBD2 (6 bases each). The V end was cut by 0 bases, the J end by 5 bases, with 10 bases between. Germline V gene data show CDR1 as SQVTM and CDR2 as ANQGSEA. This CDR3 is 14 amino acids long.

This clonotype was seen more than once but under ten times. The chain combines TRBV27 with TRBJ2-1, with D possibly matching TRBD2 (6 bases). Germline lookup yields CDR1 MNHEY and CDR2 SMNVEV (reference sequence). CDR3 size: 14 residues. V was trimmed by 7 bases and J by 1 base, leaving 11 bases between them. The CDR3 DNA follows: TGTGCCAGCACTACGGCGGGGTCCTACAATGAGCAGTTCTTC. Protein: CASTTAGSYNEQFF.

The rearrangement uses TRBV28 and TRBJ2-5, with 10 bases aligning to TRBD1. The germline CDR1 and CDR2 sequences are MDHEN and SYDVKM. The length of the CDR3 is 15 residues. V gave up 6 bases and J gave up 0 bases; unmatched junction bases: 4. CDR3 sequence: CASSPGTGDQETQYF. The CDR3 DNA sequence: TGTGCCAGCAGCCCTGGGACAGGGGACCAAGAGACCCAGTACTTC.

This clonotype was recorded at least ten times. CDR3 sequence reads: CASSPYPDRASEKLFF. CDR3 DNA sequence: TGTGCCAGCAGCCCGTACCCGGACAGGGCAAGTGAAAAACTGTTTTTT. This chain joins TRBV7-6 and TRBJ1-4; TRBD1 aligns across 8 bases. This CDR3 contains 16 residues. Germline values: CDR1 SGHVS, CDR2 FNYEAQ. Losses at the gene ends were 5 bases for V and 7 bases for J; bases not matched to a gene: 12.

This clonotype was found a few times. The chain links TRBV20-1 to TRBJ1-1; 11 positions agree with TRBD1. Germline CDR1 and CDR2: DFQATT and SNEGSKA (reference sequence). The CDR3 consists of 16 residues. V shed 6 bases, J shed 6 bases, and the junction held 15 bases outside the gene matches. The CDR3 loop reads CSAVGQGAKFRAEAFF. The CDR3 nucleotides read TGCAGTGCCGTAGGACAGGGGGCTAAGTTTCGGGCTGAAGCTTTCTTT.

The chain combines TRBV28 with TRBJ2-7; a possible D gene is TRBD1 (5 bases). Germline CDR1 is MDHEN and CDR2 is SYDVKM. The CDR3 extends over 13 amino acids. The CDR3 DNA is TGTGCCAACAGTTTGCCAGCAGGGTACGAGCAGTACGTC. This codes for CANSLPAGYEQYV.

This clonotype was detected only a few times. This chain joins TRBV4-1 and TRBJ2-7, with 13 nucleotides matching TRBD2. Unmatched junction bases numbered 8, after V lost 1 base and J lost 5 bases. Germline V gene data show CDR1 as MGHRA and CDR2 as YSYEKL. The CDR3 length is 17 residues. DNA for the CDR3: TGCGCCAGCAGCCAAGCAGGACTAGCGGGGGTGGAGAACGAGCAGTACTTC. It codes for CASSQAGLAGVENEQYF.

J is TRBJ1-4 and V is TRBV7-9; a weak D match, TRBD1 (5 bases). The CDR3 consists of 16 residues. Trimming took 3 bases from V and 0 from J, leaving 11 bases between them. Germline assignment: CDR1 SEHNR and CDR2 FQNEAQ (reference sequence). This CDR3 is CASSLGTRATNEKLFF. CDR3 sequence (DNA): TGTGCCAGCAGCTTGGGGACCAGGGCAACTAATGAAAAACTGTTTTTT.

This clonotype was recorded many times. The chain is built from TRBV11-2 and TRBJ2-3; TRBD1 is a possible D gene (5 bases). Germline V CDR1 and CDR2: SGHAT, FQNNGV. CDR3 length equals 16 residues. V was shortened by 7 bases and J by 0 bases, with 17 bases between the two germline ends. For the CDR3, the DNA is TGTGCCAGCATCCGACAGAATGCCCCTAGCACAGATACGCAGTATTTT. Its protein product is CASIRQNAPSTDTQYF.

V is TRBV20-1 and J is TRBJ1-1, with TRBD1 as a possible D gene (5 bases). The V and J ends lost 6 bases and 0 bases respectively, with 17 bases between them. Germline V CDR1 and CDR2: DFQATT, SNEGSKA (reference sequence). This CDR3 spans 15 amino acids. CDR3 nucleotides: TGCAGTGCAATTCCACAGGTCGGCATGAACACTGAAGCTTTCTTT. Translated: CSAIPQVGMNTEAFF.

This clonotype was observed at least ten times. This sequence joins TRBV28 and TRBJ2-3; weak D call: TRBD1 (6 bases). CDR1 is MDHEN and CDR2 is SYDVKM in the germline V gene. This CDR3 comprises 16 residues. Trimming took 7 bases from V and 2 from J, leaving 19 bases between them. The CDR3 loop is CASIPIGTKYTDTQYF. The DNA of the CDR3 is TGTGCCAGCATCCCCATCGGGACAAAATACACAGATACGCAGTATTTT. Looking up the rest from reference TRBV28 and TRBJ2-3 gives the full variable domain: DVKVTQSSRYLVKRTGEKVFLECVQDMDHENMFWYRQDPGLGLRLIYFSYDVKMKEKGDIPEGYSVSREKKERFSLILESASTNQTSMYLCASIPIGTKYTDTQYFGPGTRLTVL.

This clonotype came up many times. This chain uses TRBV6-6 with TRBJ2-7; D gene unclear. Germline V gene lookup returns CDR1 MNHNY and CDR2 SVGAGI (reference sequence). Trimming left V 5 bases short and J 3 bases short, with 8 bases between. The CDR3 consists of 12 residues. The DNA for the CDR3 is TGTGCCAGCAGTCCTGACAACTACGAGCAGTACTTC. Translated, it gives CASSPDNYEQYF.

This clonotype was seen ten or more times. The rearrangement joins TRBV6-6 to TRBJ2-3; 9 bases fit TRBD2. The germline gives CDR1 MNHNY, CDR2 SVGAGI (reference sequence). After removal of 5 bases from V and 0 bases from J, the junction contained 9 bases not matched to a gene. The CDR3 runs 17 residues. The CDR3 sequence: CASSTLAGSTSTDTQYF. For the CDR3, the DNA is TGTGCCAGCAGTACACTAGCGGGTTCTACTAGCACAGATACGCAGTATTTT.

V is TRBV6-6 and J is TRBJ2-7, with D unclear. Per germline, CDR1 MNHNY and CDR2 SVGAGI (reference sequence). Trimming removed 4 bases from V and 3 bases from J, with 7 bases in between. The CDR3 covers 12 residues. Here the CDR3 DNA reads TGTGCCAGCAGTTCAGGCAACTACGAGCAGTACGTC. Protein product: CASSSGNYEQYV.

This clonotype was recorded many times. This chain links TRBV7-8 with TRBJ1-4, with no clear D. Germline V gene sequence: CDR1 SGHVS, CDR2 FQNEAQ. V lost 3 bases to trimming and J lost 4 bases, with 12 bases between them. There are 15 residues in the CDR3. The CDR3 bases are TGTGCCAGCAGCTTTGTCCGGGAGGATAATGAAAAACTGTTTTTT. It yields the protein CASSFVREDNEKLFF.

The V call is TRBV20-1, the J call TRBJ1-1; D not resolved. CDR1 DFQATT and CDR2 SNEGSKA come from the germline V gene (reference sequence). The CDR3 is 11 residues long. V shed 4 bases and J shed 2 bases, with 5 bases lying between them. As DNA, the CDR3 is TGCAGTGCTACAAGAAACACTGAAGCTTTCTTT. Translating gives CSATRNTEAFF.

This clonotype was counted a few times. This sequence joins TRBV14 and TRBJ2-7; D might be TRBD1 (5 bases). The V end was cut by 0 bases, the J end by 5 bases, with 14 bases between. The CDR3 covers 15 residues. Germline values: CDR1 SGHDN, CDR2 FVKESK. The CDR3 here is CASSQEEQGVNEQYF. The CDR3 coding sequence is TGTGCCAGCAGCCAAGAGGAGCAGGGTGTCAACGAGCAGTACTTC.

The CDR3 here is CASSPSSDEQFF. The CDR3 nucleotides read TGTGCCAGCAGTCCCTCTAGCGATGAGCAGTTCTTC. This chain joins TRBV27 and TRBJ2-1; TRBD2 is a possible D gene (6 bases). Per germline, CDR1 MNHEY and CDR2 SMNVEV (reference sequence). With 5 bases removed from V and 8 bases from J, the gap between germline ends came to 10 bases. The CDR3 is made up of 12 amino acids.

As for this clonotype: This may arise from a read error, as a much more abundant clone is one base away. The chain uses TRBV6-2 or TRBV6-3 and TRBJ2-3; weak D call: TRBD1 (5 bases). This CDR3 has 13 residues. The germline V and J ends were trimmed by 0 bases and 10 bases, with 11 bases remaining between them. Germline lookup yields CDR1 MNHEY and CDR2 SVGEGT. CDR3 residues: CASSYSFGAAQYF. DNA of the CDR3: TGTGCCAGCAGTTACTCATTTGGGGCCGCGCAGTATTTT.

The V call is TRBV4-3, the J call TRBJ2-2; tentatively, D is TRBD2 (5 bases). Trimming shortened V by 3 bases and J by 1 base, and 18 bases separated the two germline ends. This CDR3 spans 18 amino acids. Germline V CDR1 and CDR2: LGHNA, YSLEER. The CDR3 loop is CASSHPRGSRGNTGELFF. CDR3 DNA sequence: TGCGCCAGCAGCCACCCACGGGGTAGCAGAGGGAACACCGGGGAGCTGTTTTTT.

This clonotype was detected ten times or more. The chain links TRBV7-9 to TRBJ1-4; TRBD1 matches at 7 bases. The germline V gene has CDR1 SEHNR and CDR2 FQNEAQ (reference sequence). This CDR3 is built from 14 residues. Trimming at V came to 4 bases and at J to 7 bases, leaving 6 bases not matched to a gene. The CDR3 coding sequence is TGTGCCAGCAGCTCCGGGACAGCGGGTGAAAAACTGTTTTTT. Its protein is CASSSGTAGEKLFF.

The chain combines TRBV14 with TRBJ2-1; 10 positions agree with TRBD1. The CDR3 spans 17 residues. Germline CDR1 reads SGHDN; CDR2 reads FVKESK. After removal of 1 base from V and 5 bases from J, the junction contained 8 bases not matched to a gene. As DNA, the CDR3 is TGTGCCAGCAGCCAAGTCCCGGGACAGGGGCCTGACAATGAGCAGTTCTTC. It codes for CASSQVPGQGPDNEQFF.

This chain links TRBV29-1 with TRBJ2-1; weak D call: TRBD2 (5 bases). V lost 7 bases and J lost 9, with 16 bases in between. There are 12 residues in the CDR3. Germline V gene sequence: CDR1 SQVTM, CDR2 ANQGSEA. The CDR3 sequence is CSGFQWTGEQFF. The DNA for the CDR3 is TGCAGCGGTTTTCAATGGACTGGTGAGCAGTTCTTC.

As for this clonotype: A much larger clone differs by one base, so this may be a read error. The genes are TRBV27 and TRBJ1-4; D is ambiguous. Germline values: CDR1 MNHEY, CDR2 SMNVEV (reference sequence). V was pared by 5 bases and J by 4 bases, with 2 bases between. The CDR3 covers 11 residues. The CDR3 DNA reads TGTGCCAGCAGTAATAATGAAAAACTGTTTTTT. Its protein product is CASSNNEKLFF. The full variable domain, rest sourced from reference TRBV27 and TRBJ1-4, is EAQVTQNPRYLITVTGKKLTVTCSQNMNHEYMSWYRQDPGLGLRQIYYSMNVEVTDKGDVPEGYKVSRKEKRNFPLILESPSPNQTSLYFCASSNNEKLFFGSGTQLSVL.

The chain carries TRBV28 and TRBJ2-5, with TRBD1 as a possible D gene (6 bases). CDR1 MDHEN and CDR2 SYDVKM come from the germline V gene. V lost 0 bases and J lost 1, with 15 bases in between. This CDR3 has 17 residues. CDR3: CASSLWEDREFQETQYF. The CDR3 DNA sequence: TGTGCCAGCAGTTTATGGGAGGACAGAGAGTTCCAAGAGACCCAGTACTTC.

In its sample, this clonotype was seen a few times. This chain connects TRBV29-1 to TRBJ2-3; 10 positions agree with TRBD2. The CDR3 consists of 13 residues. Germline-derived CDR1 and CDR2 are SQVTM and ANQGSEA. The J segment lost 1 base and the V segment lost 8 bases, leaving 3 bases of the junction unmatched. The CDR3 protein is CSPLAGGTDTQYF. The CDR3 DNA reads TGCAGCCCCCTAGCGGGGGGCACAGATACGCAGTATTTT.

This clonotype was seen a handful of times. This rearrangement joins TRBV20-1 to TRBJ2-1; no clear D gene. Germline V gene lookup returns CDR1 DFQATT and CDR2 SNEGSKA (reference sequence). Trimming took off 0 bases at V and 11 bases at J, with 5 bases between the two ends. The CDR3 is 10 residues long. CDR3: CSARDVKQFF. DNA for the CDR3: TGCAGTGCTAGAGATGTAAAGCAGTTCTTC.